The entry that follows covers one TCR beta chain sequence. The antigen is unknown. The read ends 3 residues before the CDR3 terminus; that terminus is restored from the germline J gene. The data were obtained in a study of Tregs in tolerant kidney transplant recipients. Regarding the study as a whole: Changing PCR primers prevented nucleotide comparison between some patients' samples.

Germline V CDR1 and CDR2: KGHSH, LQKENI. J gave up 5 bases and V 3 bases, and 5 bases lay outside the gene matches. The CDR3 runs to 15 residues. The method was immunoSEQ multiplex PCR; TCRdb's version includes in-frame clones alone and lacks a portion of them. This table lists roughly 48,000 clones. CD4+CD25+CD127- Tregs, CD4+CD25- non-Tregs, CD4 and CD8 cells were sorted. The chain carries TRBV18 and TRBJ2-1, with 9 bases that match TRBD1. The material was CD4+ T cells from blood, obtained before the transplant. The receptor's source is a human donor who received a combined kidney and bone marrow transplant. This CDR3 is CASSPGTGSDNEQFF. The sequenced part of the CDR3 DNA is TGTGCCAGCTCACCTGGGACAGGGTCGGACAATGAG.